The present TCR beta chain was sequenced within a study of blood T cell repertoires in COVID-19. For the study at large: Acute and convalescent COVID-19 samples came from the United States, Italy and Spain.

Original analysis: Counts of nucleated cells, estimated from reference gene primer amplification, were obtained. Method: immunoSEQ multiplex PCR; TCRdb's copy keeps in-frame clones and lacks some. That table gives V, J and clone size, and the DNA gave D and trimming. Among around 230,000 clones, 88% were seen once, and the ten largest hold 2% to 2.5%. Participants' reported clinical history set cohort assignment. The sample taken for sequencing was PBMCs or T cells enriched from blood (not recorded which). This sequence was found in a woman aged 40-49 years with acute COVID-19.

This CDR3 reads CASSYHRGGNQPQHF. The CDR3 DNA follows: TGTGCCAGCAGCTACCACAGGGGGGGCAATCAGCCCCAGCATTTT. The chain employs TRBV5-6 and TRBJ1-5; 8 nucleotides match TRBD1. The CDR3 length is 15 residues. The germline V gene has CDR1 SGHDT and CDR2 YYEEEE. V lost 3 bases to trimming and J lost 2 bases; unmatched junction nucleotides: 4.